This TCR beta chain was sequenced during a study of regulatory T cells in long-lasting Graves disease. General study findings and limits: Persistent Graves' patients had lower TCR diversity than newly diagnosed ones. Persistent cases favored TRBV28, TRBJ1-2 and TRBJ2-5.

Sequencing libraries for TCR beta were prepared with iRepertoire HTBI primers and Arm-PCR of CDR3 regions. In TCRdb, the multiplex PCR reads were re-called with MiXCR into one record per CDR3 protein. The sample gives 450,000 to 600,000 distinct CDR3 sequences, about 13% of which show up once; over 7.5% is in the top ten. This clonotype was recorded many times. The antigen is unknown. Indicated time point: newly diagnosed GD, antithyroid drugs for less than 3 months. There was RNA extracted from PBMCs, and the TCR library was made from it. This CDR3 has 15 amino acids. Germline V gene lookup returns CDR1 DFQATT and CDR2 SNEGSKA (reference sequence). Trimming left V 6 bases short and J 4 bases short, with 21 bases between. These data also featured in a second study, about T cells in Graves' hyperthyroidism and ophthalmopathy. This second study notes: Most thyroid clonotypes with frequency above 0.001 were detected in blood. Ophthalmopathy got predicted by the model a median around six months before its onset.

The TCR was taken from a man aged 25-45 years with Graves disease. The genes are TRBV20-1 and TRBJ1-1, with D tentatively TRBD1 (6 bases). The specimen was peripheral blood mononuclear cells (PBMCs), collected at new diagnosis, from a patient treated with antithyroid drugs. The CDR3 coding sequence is TGCAGTGCCACGTGGGGGGGGGCTAGGGGCACTGAAGCTTTCTTT. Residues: CSATWGGARGTEAFF.